These 15 T cell receptor beta chains share one sample of origin, sequenced in a study of CD8+ T cells in alopecia areata. In each case, RNA was isolated and then reverse transcribed into cDNA as the sequencing template. Sequenced by immunoSEQ multiplex PCR; TCRdb stores in-frame clones only, minus some. The table lists about 210,000 clones, around 57% of them singletons. Treatment denoted: oral pan-JAK inhibitor, 5-10 mg twice daily. This sample comprised CD4+ T cells sorted from blood, obtained at week 4, from a patient treated with tofacitinib. Every receptor here comes from a human donor with alopecia areata.

This clone has at least ten counts. The CDR3 coding sequence is TGCGCCAGCAGCCAAGTTGTGACGGCGGAAAATGGCTACACCTTC. It encodes CASSQVVTAENGYTF. The rearrangement links TRBV4-1 to TRBJ1-2, with no clear D. V lost 1 base, J lost 6 bases, and 15 bases lay in between. The CDR3 totals 15 residues. CDR1 is MGHRA and CDR2 is YSYEKL in the germline V gene.

The CDR3 spells CASSLEGIAKNIQYF. CDR3 coding DNA: TGTGCCAGCAGCTTAGAGGGTATAGCCAAAAACATTCAGTACTTC. The chain joins TRBV11-2 to TRBJ2-4; no definite D call. Trimming took off 0 bases at V and 0 bases at J, with 6 bases between the two ends. CDR3 length: 15 amino acids. The V gene's germline CDR1 is SGHAT and CDR2 FQNNGV.

V and J are TRBV9 and TRBJ1-1; the D is unclear. The germline V gene encodes CDR1 SGDLS and CDR2 YYNGEE. V was pared by 0 bases and J by 0 bases, with 6 bases between. This CDR3 has 14 amino acids. CDR3 DNA sequence: TGTGCCAGCAGCGTAGGAAGGGTGAACACTGAAGCTTTCTTT. Encoded protein: CASSVGRVNTEAFF.

The rearrangement links TRBV29-1 to TRBJ2-1; 10 positions agree with TRBD2. The ends lost 5 bases at V and 5 bases at J; junction bases unmatched: 3. Germline CDR1 and CDR2: SQVTM and ANQGSEA. The CDR3 spans 13 residues. The DNA of the CDR3 is TGCAGCGTTCAGGGACTAGCGAACAATGAGCAGTTCTTC. It yields the protein CSVQGLANNEQFF.

V gene TRBV7-2 combines with J gene TRBJ2-4; the match to TRBD1 covers 7 bases. V was pared by 1 base and J by 8 bases, with 2 bases of the junction left unmatched. Per the germline V gene, CDR1 is SGHTA and CDR2 is FQGNSA. This CDR3 contains 13 residues. This CDR3 is CASSLGDRDIQYF. CDR3 nucleotide sequence: TGTGCCAGCAGCTTAGGGGACAGAGACATTCAGTACTTC.

This clone came up a few times. The chain joins TRBV7-3 to TRBJ2-3, with TRBD2 matching over 7 bases. V shed 2 bases, J shed 4 bases, and the junction held 0 bases outside the gene matches. The CDR3 contains 13 residues. Germline lookup yields CDR1 SGHTA and CDR2 FQGTGA. The CDR3 spells CASSLAGADTQYF. In DNA form, the CDR3 reads TGTGCCAGCAGCTTAGCGGGGGCAGATACGCAGTATTTT.

The sample holds a few counts of this clone. This chain links TRBV29-1 with TRBJ1-2; TRBD1 aligns across 9 bases. CDR1 SQVTM and CDR2 ANQGSEA come from the germline V gene. The CDR3 sequence is 13 residues long. Trimming took 4 bases from V and 8 from J; bases not matched to a gene: 8. The CDR3 loop is CSVGGGQGHGYTF. In DNA form, the CDR3 reads TGCAGCGTTGGCGGGGGACAGGGTCACGGCTACACCTTC. Full variable domain (missing parts from reference TRBV29-1 and TRBJ1-2): SAVISQKPSRDICQRGTSLTIQCQVDSQVTMMFWYRQQPGQSLTLIATANQGSEATYESGFVIDKFPISRPNLTFSTLTVSNMSPEDSSIYLCSVGGGQGHGYTFGSGTRLTVV.

This clone was seen a handful of times. The genes are TRBV28 and TRBJ1-2; D call uncertain. V was trimmed by 8 bases and J by 6 bases, leaving 13 bases between them. The germline V gene encodes CDR1 MDHEN and CDR2 SYDVKM. The CDR3 runs to 12 residues. In DNA form, the CDR3 reads TGTGCCAGCGGAGTTGGGCGGCATGGCTACACCTTC. It is translated as CASGVGRHGYTF.

CDR3 in DNA: TGTGCCAGCAGCTCAGGACAGTATGGCTACACCTTC. Protein product: CASSSGQYGYTF. This sequence joins TRBV7-9 and TRBJ1-2; D is possibly TRBD1 (6 bases). The CDR3 loop spans 12 amino acids. Germline V lookup: CDR1 SEHNR, CDR2 FQNEAQ (reference sequence). The ends were cut back, 4 bases at V and 5 bases at J, with 8 bases in the middle.

J is TRBJ1-3 and V is TRBV6-1; 7 positions match TRBD1. The CDR3 covers 17 residues. V shed 4 bases and J 0 bases; nucleotides not matched to a gene: 9. The germline V gene has CDR1 MNHNS and CDR2 SASEGT. CDR3 protein: CASSAKGATYSGNTIYF. Here the CDR3 DNA reads TGTGCCAGCAGTGCGAAGGGGGCGACGTACTCTGGAAACACCATATATTTT.

In its sample, this clone was seen a few times. This sequence joins TRBV7-2 and TRBJ2-5; a possible D gene is TRBD2 (6 bases). Trimming removed 1 base from V and 5 bases from J, with 17 bases in between. The CDR3 has 16 amino acids. In germline, CDR1 is SGHTA, CDR2 FQGNSA. CDR3 nucleotide sequence: TGTGCCAGCAGCTTAGTTGGAGGGGCCAAAGGGGAGACCCAGTACTTC. Its translation: CASSLVGGAKGETQYF.

This clone was counted only a few times. The rearrangement joins TRBV23-1 to TRBJ2-1; D may be TRBD2 (6 bases). TRBV23-1 is an open reading frame whose function is uncertain. Trimming took off 0 bases at V and 6 bases at J, with 18 bases between the two ends. This CDR3 contains 17 residues. The chain's CDR3 is CASSQSPSAGYTNEQFF. The DNA of the CDR3 is TGCGCCAGCAGTCAATCGCCTAGCGCGGGCTATACCAATGAGCAGTTCTTC.

This clone was seen a few times. The V and J genes are TRBV27 and TRBJ1-1, with D unclear. V dropped 7 bases and J dropped 5 bases, with 17 bases sitting between them. The CDR3 is made up of 14 amino acids. In germline, CDR1 is MNHEY, CDR2 SMNVEV (reference sequence). This CDR3 reads CASNSGRFNTEAFF. The CDR3 coding sequence is TGTGCCAGCAATTCCGGCAGGTTTAATACTGAAGCTTTCTTT.

This clone was seen a few times. This chain connects TRBV10-3 to TRBJ2-2; D is unclear. The V and J ends lost 7 bases and 2 bases respectively, with 11 bases between them. CDR3 length: 14 residues. The germline V gene encodes CDR1 ENHRY and CDR2 SYGVKD. CDR3 nucleotides: TGTGCCATCAAATCCAGCCCCAACACCGGGGAGCTGTTTTTT. It encodes CAIKSSPNTGELFF.

The V call is TRBV5-6, the J call TRBJ1-5; TRBD1 might be the D (6 bases). The CDR3 runs to 15 residues. V lost 5 bases and J 1 base, leaving 13 bases between the germline ends. Germline CDR1 SGHDT, CDR2 YYEEEE. CDR3 DNA sequence: TGTGCCAGCAGTGTTGCCGGGGGCAGCAATCAGCCCCAGCATTTT. Translation gives CASSVAGGSNQPQHF. The entire variable domain, with the rest obtained from reference TRBV5-6 and TRBJ1-5, is as follows: DAGVTQSPTHLIKTRGQQVTLRCSPKSGHDTVSWYQQALGQGPQFIFQYYEEEERQRGNFPDRFSGHQFPNYSSELNVNALLLGDSALYLCASSVAGGSNQPQHFGDGTRLSIL.